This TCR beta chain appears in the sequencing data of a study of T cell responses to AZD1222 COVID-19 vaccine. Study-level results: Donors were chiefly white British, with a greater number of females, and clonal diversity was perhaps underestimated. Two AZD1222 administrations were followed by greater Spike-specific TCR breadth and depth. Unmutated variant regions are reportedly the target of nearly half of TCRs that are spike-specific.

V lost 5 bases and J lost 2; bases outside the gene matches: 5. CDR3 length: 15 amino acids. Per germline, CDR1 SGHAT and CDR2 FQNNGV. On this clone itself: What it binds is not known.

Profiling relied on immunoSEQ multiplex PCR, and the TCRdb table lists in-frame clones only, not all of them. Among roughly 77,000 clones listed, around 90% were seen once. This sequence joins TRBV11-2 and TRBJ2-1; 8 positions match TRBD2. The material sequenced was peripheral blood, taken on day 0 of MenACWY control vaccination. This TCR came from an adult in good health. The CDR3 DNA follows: TGTGCCAGCAGCCCTCCGGGACTAGCCTACAATGAGCAGTTCTTC. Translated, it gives CASSPPGLAYNEQFF.